The rows below give T cell receptor beta chains drawn from one sample of a study of T cell repertoires in cytomegalovirus infection. TCRdb itself ran the reads through MiXCR, one entry per CDR3 protein. The sample consists of hundreds of thousands of distinct CDR3 sequences, about a sixth of them appearing once. The sample was PBMCs. These receptors were collected from a human donor in good health (CMV status not recorded). Some clones in this sample may be carry-over from other donors' samples. Each CDR3 is given with its conserved first and last residue. Each record gives: clone size, V gene, J gene, D gene, CDR3 DNA, CDR3 protein. D genes are given only for firm matches. A row's size may be missing; if present it is once, few, many or a size class.

>.|TRBV6-5|TRBJ1-4|TRBD1
TGTGCCAGCAGTTACTCGACAGGGGTTTGGGAAAAACTGTTTTTT
CASSYSTGVWEKLFF
>few|TRBV5-6|TRBJ2-1|.
TGTGCCAGCAGCTTGGATCAGGGCATCGAGTACAATGAGCAGTTCTTC
CASSLDQGIEYNEQFF
>.|TRBV7-9|TRBJ1-2|.
TGTGCCAGCAGCTTAGAGCAGAGCTATGGCTACACCTTC
CASSLEQSYGYTF
>many|TRBV6-1|TRBJ2-3|.
TGTGCCAGCAGTGAACTTCAACAAAGGACCCCAGTTACGCAGTATTTT
CASSELQQRTPVTQYF
>many|TRBV7-9|TRBJ2-5|TRBD2
TGTGCCAGCAGCTTAGCGGTCGCTAGCGGGGGGGCCGGAGAGACCCAGTACTTC
CASSLAVASGGAGETQYF
>.|TRBV20-1|TRBJ1-5|.
TGCAGTGCTGATACAGCCTCGGGCAATCAGCCCCAGCATTTT
CSADTASGNQPQHF
>.|TRBV19|TRBJ1-1|.
TGTGCCAGTAGTATGATCTCAGGGTTAACTGAAGCTTTCTTT
CASSMISGLTEAFF
>many|TRBV11-3|TRBJ2-1|TRBD1
TGTGCCAGCAGCTTAGATTACGGACAGGGAAGTTACAATGAGCAGTTCTTC
CASSLDYGQGSYNEQFF
>many|TRBV28|TRBJ1-3|.
TGTGCCAGCAGCCACAGGGTGGGAAACACCATATATTTT
CASSHRVGNTIYF
>few|TRBV15|TRBJ2-2|.
TGTGCCACCCTAACCCGAGAGGTCAACACCGGGGAGCTGTTTTTT
CATLTREVNTGELFF
>few|TRBV5-4|TRBJ2-3|.
TGTGCCAGCAGCTCAGCAGGAGGCACAGATACGCAGTATTTT
CASSSAGGTDTQYF
>.|TRBV12-3/TRBV12-4|TRBJ1-2|.
TGTGCCAGCACCCCGGAAGGGTTCTCCAACTATGGCTACACCTTC
CASTPEGFSNYGYTF
>many|TRBV7-2|TRBJ2-1|.
TGTGCCAGCAGCTTAAAGGGGGGATCGTCCTACAATGAGCAGTTCTTC
CASSLKGGSSYNEQFF
>.|TRBV19|TRBJ2-1|TRBD2
TGTGCCAGTAGTGACCCCCTCCCAGCGGGGGGACAGTTCTTC
CASSDPLPAGGQFF
>.|TRBV4-1|TRBJ2-1|.
TGCGCCAGCAGCCAAAGGACGGTCAACAATGAGCAGTTCTTC
CASSQRTVNNEQFF
>many|TRBV7-8|TRBJ2-5|TRBD2
TGTGCCAGCAGCTTTCATTGGGGGGGACAAGAGACCCAGTACTTC
CASSFHWGGQETQYF
>.|TRBV10-3|TRBJ2-1|TRBD2
TGTGCCATCAGAATAGCGGGGGGGCTTCACAATGAGCAGTTCTTC
CAIRIAGGLHNEQFF
>many|TRBV6-1|TRBJ1-2|.
TGTGCCAGCAGTTCTTTAGCCCTATTAGGCTACACCTTC
CASSSLALLGYTF
>few|TRBV29-1|TRBJ2-7|TRBD2
TGCAGCGTTGACTCGAGCGGGGATTCCTACGAGCAGTACTTC
CSVDSSGDSYEQYF
>many|TRBV28|TRBJ2-1|.
TGTGCCAGCAGTTTGGATCTAAATGAGCAGTTCTTC
CASSLDLNEQFF
>few|TRBV5-4|TRBJ2-3|.
TGTGCCAGCAGCGACGGCCTCGACTTTAGCACAGATACGCAGTATTTT
CASSDGLDFSTDTQYF
>few|TRBV29-1|TRBJ1-2|.
TGCAGCGTTGAAGATAGAAGGGGCTACACCTTC
CSVEDRRGYTF